The entry below describes one T cell receptor (beta chain). This clone is a singleton in its sample. Its antigen target is currently unknown. There are no base qualities to consult, and no much larger clone falls within one base. Each donor gave one peripheral blood draw, averaging roughly 120 mL, which was collected into heparinised tubes. Using a panel that included CD45RO, CCR7, CD25, CD127, CD95 and CD27, naive, central memory, regulatory and stem cell-like memory CD4+ T cells were sorted on a BD FACSAria II. A purity above 98% was achieved for all sorted populations. PBMCs were separated immediately by Lymphoprep density gradient centrifugation and were stained directly, without being cultured. Samples were stained and sorted in pairs, with one healthy donor and one patient per experiment, so that batch effects were minimized. The source of the sample is a study of beta chain features in type 1 diabetes (dated by TCRdb to 2016 to 2019). For context, the study as a whole: Mean age, gender distribution, total cell number and subset yield did not differ between patients and healthy donors. Across all samples, some 99 million sorted cells were examined, and cell number per subset correlated strongly with RNA yield. In the study, recently diagnosed type 1 diabetes patients and matched healthy donors were compared on the TCRB repertoires of their sorted circulating CD4+ T cell subsets. Regulatory and stem cell-like memory subsets were isolated from only 8 patients and about 8 healthy donors, whereas naive and central memory subsets came from all 30 or so donors. What the authors observed across the whole study: Because cDNA rather than genomic DNA was sequenced, highly expressing activated cells could have been over-represented, although no difference in activation and CD3 levels was found between groups. Type 1 diabetes patients showed a moderate but significant shortening of TCRB CDR3 length in all four CD4+ subsets. Because small numbers of individuals were included in the HLA sub-analyses, any influence of HLA type on TCRB rearrangement was left unresolved. Patients with type 1 diabetes made fewer insertions and deleted more nucleotides at VDJ recombination sites, implying thymic rearrangement abnormalities. PCR might favor shorter templates, but patient and control samples were amplified and corrected together, so any skew would affect both groups equally. Naive, central memory and regulatory TCRB repertoires appeared to be more similar among patients than among healthy donors.

The entire isolated RNA was reverse transcribed using the High Capacity cDNA Reverse Transcription Kit, and thus expressed TCRB transcripts were sequenced. Deep immunoSEQ sequencing was performed on naive, central memory and regulatory T cell samples, with an average of roughly 4 million total reads per sample. Sorted cells were lysed in RLT buffer and RNA was extracted with DNase-treated RNeasy Micro or Mini kits, depending on cell number. Each cell subset was processed on its own to prevent cross-contamination, while patient and healthy donor samples were processed together. Using the immunoSEQ multiplex PCR, TCRB sequences were amplified from cDNA into 87-bp fragments spanning the CDR3 region. Amplicons were sequenced on the Illumina HiSeq platform. The study's own analysis went as follows. PCR bias was corrected computationally using synthetic template baselines, and reads within Hamming distance 2 were collapsed, with unmergeable singletons discarded. Reads were aligned against IMGT to assign V, D and J genes, CDR3 length and insertions or deletions at six rearrangement sites. Within each subset, clonotype counts were normalized to sorted cell number, and only after that were true diversity and Gini coefficients computed with the tcR R package. Repertoire sharing was quantified using the overlap coefficient calculated on TCRB nucleotide sequences. Out-of-frame TCRB sequences from naive cells were analyzed to stand in for the pre-selection repertoire. TCRdb holds this immuneACCESS table with in-frame rearrangements only. Some clones are missing; in checked studies, unresolved V genes explain under half, and the rest has no known cause. V and J calls and clone size are those listed in that table; D and trimming were worked out from the DNA. This sample lists 150,000 to 200,000 clones; over 55% were detected once. The ten top clones hold under 0.1% of the sample.

V is reduced by 8 bases and J by 5 bases, leaving a spacing of 11 bases between them. From the cysteine up to the phenylalanine, the CDR3 has a length of 13 residues. The retained sequence is limited to the CDR3, 39 bases, with the frame set at the first base. The germline V gene provides CDR1 SGHRS and CDR2 YFSETQ. Recombination joined TRBV5-1 with TRBJ1-6; no D gene can be assigned with confidence. Sequences were obtained from naive CD4+ T cells from blood. The sample's cell subset or site label is to be understood as: true naive CD4+ T cells. The TCR was taken from a man aged 30 to 39 with type 1 diabetes. The CDR3 has the sequence CASAGRNNSPLHF. The DNA sequence is TGCGCCAGTGCCGGGAGAAATAATTCACCCCTCCACTTT.